This TCR beta chain is drawn from a study of cytomegalovirus exposure and HLA in healthy donors. Whole-study context: Earlier, fewer than 130 million unique TCR beta sequences were recovered from roughly 200 million T cells by an analysis.

Concerning this clone itself: Its antigen is not known.

Amplification used 60 Vbeta primers and 13 Jbeta primers. Profiling relied on immunoSEQ multiplex PCR, and the TCRdb table lists in-frame clones only, not all of them. The sample consists of fewer than 95,000 clones, around 85% of them appearing once. Study observations and caveats: Productive status was seen about 87% or about 30% of the time for most TCR beta V segments in an earlier analysis. Cytomegalovirus association was listed for about 160 TCR beta chains. Later analysis indicated greater clonal expansion among HLA-associated TCR beta chains than among equally common other chains.

Input material: PBMCs. This receptor was taken from a middle-aged man in good health and CMV-seropositive.

CDR3: CASSLGSVQFF. Written as DNA, the CDR3 is TGTGCCAGCAGCTTAGGTAGTGTGCAGTTCTTC. This chain joins TRBV11-2 and TRBJ2-1; D uncertain. V was clipped by 1 base and J by 12 bases, with 7 bases between them. The CDR3 spans 11 residues. CDR1 and CDR2 (germline): SGHAT, FQNNGV.